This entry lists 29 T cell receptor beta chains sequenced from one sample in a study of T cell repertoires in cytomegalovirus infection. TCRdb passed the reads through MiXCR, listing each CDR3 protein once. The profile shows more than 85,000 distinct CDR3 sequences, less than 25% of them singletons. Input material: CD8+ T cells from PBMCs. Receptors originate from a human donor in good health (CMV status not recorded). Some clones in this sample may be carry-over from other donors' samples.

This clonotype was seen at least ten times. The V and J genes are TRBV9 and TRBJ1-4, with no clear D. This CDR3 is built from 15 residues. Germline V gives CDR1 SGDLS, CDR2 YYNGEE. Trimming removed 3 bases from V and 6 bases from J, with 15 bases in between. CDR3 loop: CASSATGLGYEKLFF. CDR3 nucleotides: TGTGCCAGCAGCGCAACCGGCCTGGGGTATGAAAAACTGTTTTTT.

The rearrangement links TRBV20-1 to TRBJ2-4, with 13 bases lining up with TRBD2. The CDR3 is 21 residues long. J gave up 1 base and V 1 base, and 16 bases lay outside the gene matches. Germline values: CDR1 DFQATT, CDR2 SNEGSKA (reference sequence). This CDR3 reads CSARGTSGRRYPAGAKNIQYF. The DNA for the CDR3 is TGCAGTGCTAGAGGGACTAGCGGGAGACGATACCCGGCGGGCGCCAAAAACATTCAGTACTTC.

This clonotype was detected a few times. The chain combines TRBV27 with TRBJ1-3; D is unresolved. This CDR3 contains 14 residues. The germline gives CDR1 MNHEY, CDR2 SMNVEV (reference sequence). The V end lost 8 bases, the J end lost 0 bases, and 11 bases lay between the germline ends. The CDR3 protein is CASSDLNSGNTIYF. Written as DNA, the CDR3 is TGTGCCAGCTCGGACCTGAACTCTGGAAACACCATATATTTT.

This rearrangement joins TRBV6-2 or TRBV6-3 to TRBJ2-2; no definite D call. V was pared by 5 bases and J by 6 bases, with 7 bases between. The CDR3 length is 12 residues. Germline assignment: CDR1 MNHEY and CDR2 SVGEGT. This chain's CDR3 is CASSPFPGELFF. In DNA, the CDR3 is TGTGCCAGCAGTCCGTTTCCCGGGGAGCTGTTTTTT.

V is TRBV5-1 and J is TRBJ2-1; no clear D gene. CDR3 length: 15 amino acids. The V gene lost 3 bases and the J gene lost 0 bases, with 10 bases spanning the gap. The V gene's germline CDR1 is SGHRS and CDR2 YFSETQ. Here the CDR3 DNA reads TGCGCCAGCAGCTCAGCAACGTCCTCCTACAATGAGCAGTTCTTC. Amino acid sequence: CASSSATSSYNEQFF. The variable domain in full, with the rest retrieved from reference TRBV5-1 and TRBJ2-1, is KAGVTQTPRYLIKTRGQQVTLSCSPISGHRSVSWYQQTPGQGLQFLFEYFSETQRNKGNFPGRFSGRQFSNSRSEMNVSTLELGDSALYLCASSSATSSYNEQFFGPGTRLTVL.

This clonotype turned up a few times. CDR3 coding DNA: TGTGCCAGCAGCTTGGGGGGGCTCACAGATACGCAGTATTTT. Protein sequence: CASSLGGLTDTQYF. This chain connects TRBV11-3 to TRBJ2-3, with a possible D match to TRBD2 (7 bases). There are 14 residues in the CDR3. Looked up from germline, CDR1 is SGHNT and CDR2 is YENEEA. V lost 3 bases, J lost 2 bases, and 9 bases lay in between.

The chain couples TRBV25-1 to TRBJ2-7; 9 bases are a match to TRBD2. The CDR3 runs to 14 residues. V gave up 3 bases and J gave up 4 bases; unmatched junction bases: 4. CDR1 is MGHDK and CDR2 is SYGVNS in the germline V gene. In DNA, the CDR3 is TGTGCCAGCAGTGATAGCGGGGGTCTTTACGAGCAGTACTTC. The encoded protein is CASSDSGGLYEQYF.

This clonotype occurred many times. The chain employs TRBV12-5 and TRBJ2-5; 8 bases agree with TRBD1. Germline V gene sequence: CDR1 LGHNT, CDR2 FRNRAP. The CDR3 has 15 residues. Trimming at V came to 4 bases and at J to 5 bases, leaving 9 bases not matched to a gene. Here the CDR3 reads CASGWTGTFVETQYF. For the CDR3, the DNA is TGTGCTAGTGGTTGGACAGGGACCTTCGTTGAGACCCAGTACTTC.

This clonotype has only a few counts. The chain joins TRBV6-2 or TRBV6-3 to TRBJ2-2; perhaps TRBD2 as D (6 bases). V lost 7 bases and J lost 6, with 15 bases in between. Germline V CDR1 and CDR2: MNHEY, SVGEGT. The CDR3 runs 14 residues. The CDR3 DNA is TGTGCCAGCACACCGGCGACGGGAGCCGGGGAGCTGTTTTTT. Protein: CASTPATGAGELFF.

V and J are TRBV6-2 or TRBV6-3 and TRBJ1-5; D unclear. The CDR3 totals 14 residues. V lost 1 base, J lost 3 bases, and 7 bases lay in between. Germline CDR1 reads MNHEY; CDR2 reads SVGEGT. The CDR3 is CASSYYGNNQPQHF. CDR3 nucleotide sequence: TGTGCCAGCAGTTACTACGGAAACAATCAGCCCCAGCATTTT.

The CDR3 is CASSPARATPETQYF. CDR3 nucleotides: TGTGCCAGCAGCCCCGCTAGGGCTACTCCAGAGACCCAGTACTTC. This chain connects TRBV7-9 to TRBJ2-5; D unclear. The length of the CDR3 is 15 residues. Germline CDR1 is SEHNR and CDR2 is FQNEAQ (reference sequence). Trimming pared 5 bases from V and 4 bases from J, leaving 17 bases between.

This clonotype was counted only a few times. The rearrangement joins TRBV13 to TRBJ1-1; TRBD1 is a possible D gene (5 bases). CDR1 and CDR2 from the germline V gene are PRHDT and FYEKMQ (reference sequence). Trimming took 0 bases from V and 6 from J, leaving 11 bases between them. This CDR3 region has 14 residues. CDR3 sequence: CASSLGRGRAEAFF. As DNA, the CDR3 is TGTGCCAGCAGCTTAGGACGGGGGAGGGCTGAAGCTTTCTTT. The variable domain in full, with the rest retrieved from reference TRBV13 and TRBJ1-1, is AAGVIQSPRHLIKEKRETATLKCYPIPRHDTVYWYQQGPGQDPQFLISFYEKMQSDKGSIPDRFSAQQFSDYHSELNMSSLELGDSALYFCASSLGRGRAEAFFGQGTRLTVV.

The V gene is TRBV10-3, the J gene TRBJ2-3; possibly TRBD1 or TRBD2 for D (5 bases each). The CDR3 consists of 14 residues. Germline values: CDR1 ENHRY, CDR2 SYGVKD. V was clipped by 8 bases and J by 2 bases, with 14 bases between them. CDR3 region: CAIQGRLNTDTQYF. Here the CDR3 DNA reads TGTGCCATCCAGGGACGGCTAAACACAGATACGCAGTATTTT.

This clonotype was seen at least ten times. This CDR3 reads CASSSRGQGSYNEKLFF. CDR3 coding DNA: TGTGCCAGCAGCTCCCGGGGACAGGGGAGTTATAATGAAAAACTGTTTTTT. The chain is built from TRBV7-9 and TRBJ1-4, with 10 bases matching TRBD1. This CDR3 is built from 17 residues. After removal of 4 bases from V and 4 bases from J, the junction contained 9 bases not matched to a gene. From germline, CDR1 is SEHNR and CDR2 FQNEAQ (reference sequence).

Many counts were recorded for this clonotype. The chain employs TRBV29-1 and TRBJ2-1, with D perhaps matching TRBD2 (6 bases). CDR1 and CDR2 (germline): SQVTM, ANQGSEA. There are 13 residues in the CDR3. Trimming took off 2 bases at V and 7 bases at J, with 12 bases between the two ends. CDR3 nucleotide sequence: TGCAGCGTTGAAAGAGAGGCGGGGAATGAGCAGTTCTTC. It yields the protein CSVEREAGNEQFF.

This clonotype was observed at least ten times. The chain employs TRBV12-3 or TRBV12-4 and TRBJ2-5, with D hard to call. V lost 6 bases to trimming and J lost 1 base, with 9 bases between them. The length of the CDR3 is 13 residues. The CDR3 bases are TGTGCCAGCAGCCCTCGGCCCCAAGAGACCCAGTACTTC. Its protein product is CASSPRPQETQYF.

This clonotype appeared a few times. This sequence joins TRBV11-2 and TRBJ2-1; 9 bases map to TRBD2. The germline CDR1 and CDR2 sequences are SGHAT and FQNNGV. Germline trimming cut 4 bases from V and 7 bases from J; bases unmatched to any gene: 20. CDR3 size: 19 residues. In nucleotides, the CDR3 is TGTGCCAGCAGCTCTACTCAACGTCCGATAGCGGGGGTCGTAAATGAGCAGTTCTTC. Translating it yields CASSSTQRPIAGVVNEQFF.

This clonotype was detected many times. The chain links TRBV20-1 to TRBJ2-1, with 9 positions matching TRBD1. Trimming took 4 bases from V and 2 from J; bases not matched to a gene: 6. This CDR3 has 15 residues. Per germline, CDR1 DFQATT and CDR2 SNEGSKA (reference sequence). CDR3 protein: CSATTGTGTYNEQFF. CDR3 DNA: TGCAGTGCTACAACCGGGACAGGGACCTACAATGAGCAGTTCTTC.

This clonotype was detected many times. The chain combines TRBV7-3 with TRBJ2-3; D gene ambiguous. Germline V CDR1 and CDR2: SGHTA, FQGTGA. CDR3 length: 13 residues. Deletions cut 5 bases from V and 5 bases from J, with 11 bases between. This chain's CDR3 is CASSAEVQDTQYF. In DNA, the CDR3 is TGTGCCAGCAGCGCCGAGGTTCAAGATACGCAGTATTTT.

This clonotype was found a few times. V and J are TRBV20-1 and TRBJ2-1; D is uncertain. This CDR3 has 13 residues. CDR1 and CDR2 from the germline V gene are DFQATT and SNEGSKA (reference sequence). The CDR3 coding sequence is TGCATCACCACAGACTCGGGCCACAATGAGCAGTTCTTC. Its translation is CITTDSGHNEQFF.

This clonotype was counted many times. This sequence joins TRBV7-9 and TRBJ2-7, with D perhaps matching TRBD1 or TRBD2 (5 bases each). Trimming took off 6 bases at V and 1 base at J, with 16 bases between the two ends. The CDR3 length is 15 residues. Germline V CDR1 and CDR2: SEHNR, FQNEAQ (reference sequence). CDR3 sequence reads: CASSPGTALSYEQYF. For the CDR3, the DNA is TGTGCCAGCAGTCCCGGGACGGCTCTGTCCTACGAGCAGTACTTC.

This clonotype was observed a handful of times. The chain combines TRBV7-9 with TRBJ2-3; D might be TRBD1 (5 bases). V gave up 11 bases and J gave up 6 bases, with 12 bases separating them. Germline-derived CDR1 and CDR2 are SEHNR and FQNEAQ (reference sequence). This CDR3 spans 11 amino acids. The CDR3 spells CAAPGRDTQYF. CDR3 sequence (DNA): TGTGCCGCCCCAGGGCGGGATACGCAGTATTTT.

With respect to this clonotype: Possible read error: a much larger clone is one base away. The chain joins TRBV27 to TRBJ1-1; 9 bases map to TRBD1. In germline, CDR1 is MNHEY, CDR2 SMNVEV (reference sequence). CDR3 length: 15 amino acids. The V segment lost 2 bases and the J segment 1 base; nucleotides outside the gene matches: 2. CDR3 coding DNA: TGTGCCAGCAGTTTAGGGACAGGGTCGAACACTGAAGCTTTCTTT. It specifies CASSLGTGSNTEAFF.

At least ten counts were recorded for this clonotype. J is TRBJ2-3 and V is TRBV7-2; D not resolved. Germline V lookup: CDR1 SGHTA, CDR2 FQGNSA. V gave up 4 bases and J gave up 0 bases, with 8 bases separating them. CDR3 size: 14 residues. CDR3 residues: CASSSYLSTDTQYF. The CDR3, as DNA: TGTGCCAGCAGCTCCTACCTAAGCACAGATACGCAGTATTTT.

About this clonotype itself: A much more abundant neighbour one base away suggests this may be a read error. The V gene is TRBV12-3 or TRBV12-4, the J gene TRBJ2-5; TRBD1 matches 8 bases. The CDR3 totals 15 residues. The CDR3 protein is CASSRDRGPGETRYF. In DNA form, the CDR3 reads TGTGCCAGCAGCCGAGACAGGGGTCCAGGGGAGACCCGGTACTTC.

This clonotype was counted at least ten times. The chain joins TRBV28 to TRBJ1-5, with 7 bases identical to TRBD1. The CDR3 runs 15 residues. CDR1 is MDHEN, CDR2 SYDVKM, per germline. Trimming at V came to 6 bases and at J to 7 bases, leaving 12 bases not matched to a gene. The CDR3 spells CASSPWTGSGQPQHF. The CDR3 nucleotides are TGTGCCAGCAGCCCTTGGACAGGTAGTGGGCAGCCCCAGCATTTT.

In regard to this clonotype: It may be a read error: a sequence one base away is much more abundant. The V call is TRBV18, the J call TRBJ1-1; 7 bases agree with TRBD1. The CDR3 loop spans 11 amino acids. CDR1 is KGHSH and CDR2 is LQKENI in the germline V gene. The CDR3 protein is CASSSFWTGDF. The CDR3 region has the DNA TGTGCCAGCTCATCATTTTGGACAGGAGACTTT.

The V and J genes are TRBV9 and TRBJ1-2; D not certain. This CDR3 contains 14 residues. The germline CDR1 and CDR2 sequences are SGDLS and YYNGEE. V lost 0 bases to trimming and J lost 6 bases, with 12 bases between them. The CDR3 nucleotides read TGTGCCAGCAGCGTAGATCAGGATATCGATGGCTACACCTTC. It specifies CASSVDQDIDGYTF. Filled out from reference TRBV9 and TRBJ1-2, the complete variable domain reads DSGVTQTPKHLITATGQRVTLRCSPRSGDLSVYWYQQSLDQGLQFLIQYYNGEERAKGNILERFSAQQFPDLHSELNLSSLELGDSALYFCASSVDQDIDGYTFGSGTRLTVV.

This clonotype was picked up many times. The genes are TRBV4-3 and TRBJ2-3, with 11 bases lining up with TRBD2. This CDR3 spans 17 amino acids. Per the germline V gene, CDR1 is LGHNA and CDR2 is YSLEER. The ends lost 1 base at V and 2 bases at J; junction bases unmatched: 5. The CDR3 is CASSQAASGGPTDTQYF. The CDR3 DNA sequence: TGCGCCAGCAGCCAAGCTGCTAGCGGGGGGCCCACAGATACGCAGTATTTT.